This TCR beta chain stems from a study of T-cell reconstitution after alpha-beta-depleted transplantation in children. Whole-study findings and limits: After one year, T-cell counts and TCRbeta diversity mostly came from new T cells.

Germline CDR1 ENHRY, CDR2 SYGVKD. The CDR3 runs to 14 residues. The V end lost 6 bases, the J end lost 1 base, and 9 bases lay between the germline ends. Regarding this clonotype: Its matching antigen is unknown.

The authors prepared the TCRbeta library with unique molecular identifiers. Each CDR3 protein gets one entry after TCRdb re-called the PCR reads with MiXCR. This sample has fewer than 250,000 distinct CDR3 sequences, with approximately 17% found just once. The chain combines TRBV10-3 with TRBJ2-2, with D perhaps matching TRBD2 (6 bases). Specimen: PBMCs, mostly from graft donor cells, collected 360 days after TCRalphabeta/CD19-depleted stem cell transplant. This TCR came from a male patient between 2 and 10 years old who had a stem cell transplant for acute lymphoblastic leukemia, so the T cells may come from the graft donor. CDR3 nucleotide sequence: TGTGCCATCAGCTGGGGGGTGAACACCGGGGAGCTGTTTTTT. This codes for CAISWGVNTGELFF.